Listed here is a single T cell receptor beta chain. Antigen specificity is unknown. The CDR3 is made up of 13 amino acids. The J segment lost 8 bases and the V segment lost 5 bases, leaving 6 bases of the junction unmatched. Germline CDR1 GTSNPN, CDR2 SVGIG (reference sequence). The record originates from a study of shared clonotypes between healthy human individuals. At the level of the study: Those who served as donors were two women and a few men between the ages of 18 and 49.

Sequencing was performed with immunoSEQ multiplex PCR; in TCRdb, only in-frame clones are kept and a portion is missing. This sample has 150,000 to 200,000 clones, with approximately 92% found just once. Study-wide results and caveats: Donor clonotype sharing was expected to depend on sequencing depth. Of the naive CD4 clonotypes, approximately 5% were shared across a handful of donors.

This chain joins TRBV30 and TRBJ1-4, with 9 bases lining up with TRBD1. The source of this sequence is a woman aged 25 to 39 in good health. Input material: naive CD4+ T cells sorted from blood. Sample subset: CD45RA+ positively selected. This CDR3 reads CAWSGTGLEKLFF. CDR3 sequence (DNA): TGTGCCTGGTCCGGGACAGGGTTGGAAAAACTGTTTTTT. The full variable domain, its missing parts supplied by reference TRBV30 and TRBJ1-4, is SQTIHQWPATLVQPVGSPLSLECTVEGTSNPNLYWYRQAAGRGLQLLFYSVGIGQISSEVPQNLSASRPQDRQFILSSKKLLLSDSGFYLCAWSGTGLEKLFFGSGTQLSVL.